This T cell receptor (beta chain) was identified in a study of low-dose radiotherapy and immunotherapy resistance in tumors. Study information: The fractionation for Cohort 1 was 0.5 Gy per fraction every 2 weeks, totaling 6.5 Gy.

Trimming took 4 bases from V and 5 from J; bases not matched to a gene: 2. This CDR3 is built from 12 residues. The V gene's germline CDR1 is SQVTM and CDR2 ANQGSEA. Primers targeting TRAV and TRBV primed first-strand cDNA, covering alpha and beta chains. The TCRs were subjected to amplification over around 19 PCR cycles employing a constant-region primer in conjunction with a V-primer adapter. MiXCR, run by TCRdb on the reads, gives a single entry per CDR3 protein. The sample has about 64,000 distinct CDR3 sequences, around 27% seen once. Time point in this sample: before trial treatment. The sequenced sample was PBMCs, obtained before treatment. This chain uses TRBV29-1 with TRBJ1-1; 9 bases map to TRBD1. The clonotype originates from a male donor with rectosigmoid adenocarcinoma. CDR3 sequence reads: CSVGQGETEAFF. The CDR3 coding sequence is TGCAGCGTTGGACAGGGGGAAACTGAAGCTTTCTTT.